Shown below are 8 T cell receptor beta chains from a single sample sequenced in a study of graft-versus-host responses after intestinal transplantation. Clones were sequenced by immunoSEQ multiplex PCR, and TCRdb holds only the in-frame ones, with some missing. The sample carries tens of thousands of clones, over 65% recorded once. Material: PBMCs, obtained roughly 29 days after intestinal transplant. The origin of the receptors is a human patient who received an intestinal transplant, so some T cells may come from the graft donor.

This sequence joins TRBV11-2 and TRBJ2-3; D call uncertain. Looked up from germline, CDR1 is SGHAT and CDR2 is FQNNGV. Trimming removed 3 bases from V and 5 bases from J, with 9 bases in between. CDR3 length: 13 amino acids. This CDR3 reads CASSFGPGDTQYF. The DNA of the CDR3 is TGTGCCAGCAGCTTTGGGCCCGGAGATACGCAGTATTTT. Using reference TRBV11-2 and TRBJ2-3 for the parts outside the CDR3, the full variable domain is EAGVAQSPRYKIIEKRQSVAFWCNPISGHATLYWYQQILGQGPKLLIQFQNNGVVDDSQLPKDRFSAERLKGVDSTLKIQPAKLEDSAVYLCASSFGPGDTQYFGPGTRLTVL.

The chain couples TRBV2 to TRBJ1-4; perhaps TRBD1 as D (6 bases). Germline V gene lookup returns CDR1 SNHLY and CDR2 FYNNEI. The CDR3 extends over 14 amino acids. V was clipped by 6 bases and J by 2 bases, with 10 bases between them. The CDR3 sequence is CASRDRTTNEKLFF. CDR3 nucleotides: TGTGCCAGCAGAGACAGGACCACTAATGAAAAACTGTTTTTT.

This clone was observed a single time. The rearrangement links TRBV6-1 to TRBJ1-5; D gene unclear. Trimming shortened V by 6 bases and J by 4 bases, and 4 bases separated the two germline ends. CDR1 and CDR2 from the germline V gene are MNHNS and SASEGT. The CDR3 extends over 11 amino acids. The CDR3 DNA reads TGTGCCAGCAGCGGAAATCAGCCCCAGCATTTT. Translation gives CASSGNQPQHF.

CDR3 sequence: CASSLGLAGGSTETQYF. Written as DNA, the CDR3 is TGCGCCAGCAGCTTGGGACTAGCGGGGGGGAGCACGGAGACCCAGTACTTC. The rearrangement links TRBV5-1 to TRBJ2-5; 14 positions match TRBD2. Germline V gene sequence: CDR1 SGHRS, CDR2 YFSETQ. The CDR3 covers 17 residues. J was trimmed by 5 bases and V by 0 bases; bases with no gene match: 6.

The rearrangement uses TRBV2 and TRBJ2-2; a weak D match, TRBD2 (7 bases). Trimming removed 3 bases at V and 1 base at J, with 12 bases between. CDR3 length: 16 amino acids. Germline V gene sequence: CDR1 SNHLY, CDR2 FYNNEI. The CDR3, as DNA: TGTGCCAGCAGTGATTGGGAGGGGGTGAACACCGGGGAGCTGTTTTTT. Translation gives CASSDWEGVNTGELFF.

The CDR3 reads CASSDTTSYNSPLHF. CDR3 DNA: TGTGCCAGCAGTGATACCACCTCCTATAATTCACCCCTCCACTTT. The chain is built from TRBV2 and TRBJ1-6, with D hard to call. Germline-derived CDR1 and CDR2 are SNHLY and FYNNEI. The length of the CDR3 is 15 residues. Between the trimmed V and J ends, which lost 3 bases and 0 bases, there was a span of 6 bases.

This chain links TRBV10-1 with TRBJ2-1, with 11 bases that match TRBD2. There are 22 residues in the CDR3. With 0 bases clipped from V and 0 bases from J, the junction kept 16 bases outside the gene matches. CDR1 WNHNN and CDR2 SYGVQD come from the germline V gene (reference sequence). The CDR3 sequence: CASSESFLAGGPAKRSYNEQFF. DNA for the CDR3: TGCGCCAGCAGTGAGTCTTTCCTAGCGGGAGGCCCGGCAAAACGCTCCTACAATGAGCAGTTCTTC.

The genes are TRBV2 and TRBJ2-7, with D possibly being TRBD1 (5 bases). Germline loops: CDR1 SNHLY, CDR2 FYNNEI. The ends were cut back, 5 bases at V and 4 bases at J, with 12 bases in the middle. This CDR3 has 13 residues. The DNA for the CDR3 is TGTGCCAGCAGTACCGGACACCTTTACGAGCAGTACTTC. This codes for CASSTGHLYEQYF.